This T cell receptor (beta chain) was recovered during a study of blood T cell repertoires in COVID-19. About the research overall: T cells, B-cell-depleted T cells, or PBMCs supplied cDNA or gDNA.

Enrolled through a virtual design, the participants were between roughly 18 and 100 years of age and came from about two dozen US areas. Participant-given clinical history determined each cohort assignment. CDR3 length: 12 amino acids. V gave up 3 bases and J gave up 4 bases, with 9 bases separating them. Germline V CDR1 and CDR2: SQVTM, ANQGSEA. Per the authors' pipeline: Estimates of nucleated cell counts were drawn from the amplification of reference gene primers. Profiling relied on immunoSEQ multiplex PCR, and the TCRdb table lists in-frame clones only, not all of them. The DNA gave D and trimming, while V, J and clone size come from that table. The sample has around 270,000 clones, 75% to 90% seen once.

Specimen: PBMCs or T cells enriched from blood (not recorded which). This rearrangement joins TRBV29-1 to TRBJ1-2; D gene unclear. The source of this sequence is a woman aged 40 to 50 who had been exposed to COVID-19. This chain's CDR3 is CSVEEGFYGYTF. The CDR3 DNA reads TGCAGCGTTGAGGAGGGATTCTATGGCTACACCTTC.